The T cell receptor beta chain under discussion was sequenced for a study of CD8 T cells in Susac syndrome. The CDR3 length is 14 residues. V lost 5 bases, J lost 3 bases, and 6 bases stayed unmatched. In germline, CDR1 is LGHDT, CDR2 YNNKEL (reference sequence). RNA was extracted with the RNeasy kit, and a quantity of about 0.45 to 1 ug was reverse transcribed using random hexamers. Multiplex immunoSEQ PCR targeted 54 Vbeta and 13 Jbeta TCR beta segments. TCRdb recomputed calls from the immunoSEQ multiplex PCR reads with MiXCR, one row per CDR3 protein. The repertoire has about 180,000 distinct CDR3 sequences, 90% to 95% of them found once; the top ten carry roughly 0.097%. Sequencing of TCR beta was performed on blood CD8+ T cells and on blood CD4+ T cells. Those who served as multiple sclerosis controls were treatment-naive patients with stable or active relapsing-remitting disease.

V and J are TRBV3-1 and TRBJ1-1; the match to TRBD1 covers 7 bases. The sequence was obtained from a human donor with multiple sclerosis. Sequencing was done on a sample of CD4+ T cells from PBMCs. Written as DNA, the CDR3 is TGTGCCAGCAGCGAAGCCGACAGGGACACTGAAGCTTTCTTT. Its protein product is CASSEADRDTEAFF.